This T cell receptor beta chain was retrieved from a study of response to subunit inactivated influenza vaccine (dated by TCRdb to 2017 to 2018). For context, the study as a whole: To follow how T cells responded to a trivalent subunit inactivated influenza vaccine, the researchers relied on deep quantitative profiling of the T cell receptor repertoire.

Library preparation employed RT-PCR. The reads were generated on an Illumina HiSeq 2500. Using fastp trimming at Q25 and MiXCR clonotype assembly, TCRdb reanalyzed the public sequencing data and kept in-frame beta chains. Each CDR3 protein appears once, grouped with its most common genes and DNA. The sample records roughly 570,000 distinct CDR3 sequences, 10% to 15% of which are singletons. 10% to 15% of the sample belongs to the ten largest clones. The full study reports these points: It was suggested by the authors that each seasonal influenza vaccination may recruit only a limited number of new T cells.

What the time point label conveys for this sample: approximately 40 days after influenza vaccine administration. Worth noting for this clonotype: Its binding antigen is unknown. No qualities accompany the bases; no much larger clone lies one base away.

Based on the germline V gene, the CDR1 and CDR2 sequences are SGHRS and YFSETQ. The germline V and J ends show losses of 4 bases and 6 bases respectively, and no gene match explains 7 bases of the junction. The CDR3 measures 14 amino acids from cysteine to phenylalanine. Only the CDR3 region is kept as DNA, spanning 42 bases read in frame from base 1. Sequenced material: PBMCs from blood, taken roughly 46 days after vaccination. This receptor chain uses TRBV5-1 and TRBJ1-1, with 9 bases in between that match TRBD1. This sequence originates from a man aged 45-65 years who received an inactivated influenza vaccine. Donor details come from another sample of the same person, matched by shared clones. The nucleotide sequence is TGCGCCAGCAGCGGGACAGGGATTGAGTCTGAAGCTTTCTTT. It specifies CASSGTGIESEAFF.